This TCR beta chain came from a study of shared clonotypes between healthy human individuals (dated by TCRdb to 2018 to 2021). About the full investigation: The cohort comprised a couple of women and a few men aged 18 to 49 years. To estimate repertoire size and how much clonotype sharing occurs between individuals, the study deeply sequenced the blood TCR repertoires of several healthy adults. Between about 0.94 and 8.9 billion PBMCs per donor were obtained by leukapheresis. To increase sequencing depth and limit assay-specific biases, TCR repertoire library preparation and sequencing were carried out by different laboratories using diverse techniques.

The junction carries 9 bases between V and J, which are trimmed by 0 bases and 4 bases respectively. Taken from cysteine to phenylalanine, the CDR3 has 14 residues. Only the CDR3 region is kept as DNA, spanning 42 bases read in frame from base 1. In the germline V gene (reference sequence), CDR1 corresponds to LNHNV and CDR2 to YYDKDF. Comment on this clone: Its antigen is still unknown. No clone much larger than this one lies a single base away; base qualities are absent.

Using the deep immunoSEQ assay, TCR CDR3 regions were amplified from genomic DNA by multiplex PCR. Extracted genomic DNA from each cell subset was spread evenly across all wells of several immunoSEQ 96-well plates, with each plate serving as a replicate. Each replicate PCR for unsorted PBMC received approximately 300 ng genomic DNA, equal to approximately 29,000 T cell genomes. Ten immunoSEQ deep assay plates were used to sequence unsorted PBMC genomic DNA. Purified libraries were quantified with a Qubit 3.0 fluorometer, sized on a Bioanalyzer 2100, and re-quantified with the KAPA Library Quantification kit. Every immunoSEQ 96-well plate was sequenced on a dedicated single-read 150-cycle Illumina NextSeq 550 flow cell. From the authors' description of their analysis: Because the immunoSEQ output included only junctional sequences and no quality scores, the filtering could not be the same as the filtering used for full-length reads. To assign V/J genes and CDR3, sequences were annotated against IMGT germline references using PyIR, a Python wrapper for IgBLAST v1.9. Reads were filtered out if the reads had weak V/J assignments (E-value above 1e-6), no CDR3, stop codons, out-of-frame junctions, or ambiguous translated residues. V3J clonotypes were defined as sequences sharing an identical inferred V gene, J gene, and CDR3 amino acid sequence. Percentage overlap between repertoires was computed as shared unique clonotypes divided by the size of the smaller repertoire. RTK rarefaction, the Chao1 estimator, and Recon v2.1 estimates of unobserved clonotypes were used to assess repertoire richness. The table was pulled from immuneACCESS by TCRdb, which kept in-frame rearrangements only. Such tables lose some clones; where checked, under half of the loss comes from unresolved V genes, and the rest has no known cause. Clone size and the V and J calls come from that table; the DNA yielded D and trimming. Across this sample there are over 400,000 clones, with around 73% seen only once. Around 12% of the sample rests with the top ten.

Donors were healthy HIV-negative adults with no recently reported acute infections or vaccinations. Every donor was a Caucasian adult residing in Nashville, Tennessee, USA. For unsorted samples, 84 million or so PBMCs were counted, and genomic DNA was extracted using the QIAamp DNA Blood Mini kit. Blood was collected by leukapheresis, and PBMCs were isolated by Ficoll-Histopaque density gradient centrifugation and then cryopreserved in liquid nitrogen vapor phase. On the study overall, not on this receptor specifically: The genetic and exposure-history diversity represented was limited by the small number of donors. Sampling was restricted to blood, and TCR repertoires in tissue are likely to differ from TCR repertoires in blood. Pairwise subsampling led to the expectation that sequencing depth would affect the degree of clonotype sharing among donors.

Material: PBMCs. The source of this sequence is a middle-aged woman in good health. Some clones in this sample may be carry-over from other donors' samples. This chain is built from TRBV15 and TRBJ1-1, with the D segment identity uncertain. The nucleotide sequence is given as TGTGCCACCAGCAGAGATCTGGCAGTCACTGAAGCTTTCTTT. Translated, it reads CATSRDLAVTEAFF.